The TCR beta chain described here comes from a study of blood T cell repertoires in COVID-19. Clones were read by immunoSEQ multiplex PCR, and TCRdb kept only the in-frame ones, dropping some. Here the sample spans about 240,000 clones, about 89% being singletons. Germline lookup yields CDR1 LGHNA and CDR2 YSLEER. The CDR3 loop spans 15 amino acids. The V and J ends lost 0 bases and 5 bases, in that order; junction bases with no gene match: 5. The sample comprised PBMCs or T cells enriched from blood (not recorded which). The source is a woman under 40 who had recovered from COVID-19. The V and J genes are TRBV4-3 and TRBJ1-2, with 8 bases fitting TRBD1. The DNA for the CDR3 is TGCGCCAGCAGCCAAGAGCGGACAGGGTTTTATGGCTACACCTTC. The encoded protein is CASSQERTGFYGYTF.